This T cell receptor beta chain came from a study of T cell repertoires in cytomegalovirus infection. The CDR3 is 15 amino acids. The V gene lost 6 bases and the J gene lost 6 bases, with 19 bases spanning the gap. TCRdb itself ran the reads through MiXCR, one entry per CDR3 protein. The sample carries 200,000 or so distinct CDR3 sequences, 28% recorded once. The J gene is TRBJ2-3, the V gene TRBV12-3 or TRBV12-4, with a tentative D call TRBD2 (5 bases). Sequencing used PBMCs. This TCR derives from a human donor in good health (CMV status not recorded). Some clones in this sample may be carry-over from other donors' samples. This chain's CDR3 is CASRPSSGGKDTQYF. Here the CDR3 DNA reads TGTGCCAGCAGACCCTCAAGCGGTGGTAAGGATACGCAGTATTTT.